One sample yielded the 9 T cell receptor beta chains listed below, sequenced in a study of CXCR3-negative and CXCR3-positive naive CD8 T cells. Through 5' RACE with UMI labels, the TRB cDNA libraries were prepared. No DNA is given; TCRdb re-called the 5' RACE reads and lists each CDR3 protein once. There are roughly 30,000 distinct CDR3 sequences in the sample, with roughly a tenth held by the top ten. The source material was memory CD8+ T cells from blood. The receptors shown here come from a human donor in good health. Some clones in this sample may be carry-over from other donors' samples.

The gene calls are TRBV12-5 and TRBJ2-7. This CDR3 spans 15 amino acids. Germline V gives CDR1 LGHNT, CDR2 FRNRAP. CDR3 region: CASGLVMTGAHEQYF.

V and J are TRBV27 and TRBJ2-1; the TCRdb D gene call, TRBD1, has no DNA to confirm it. The CDR3 loop spans 17 amino acids. Per germline, CDR1 MNHEY and CDR2 SMNVEV (reference sequence). The CDR3 loop reads CASSLFLSAPTANEQFF.

V is TRBV5-6 and J is TRBJ2-1; the D call of TRBD2 rests on TCRdb alone, since no DNA is present to check it. The CDR3 has 16 amino acids. Germline CDR1 SGHDT, CDR2 YYEEEE. CDR3 residues: CASSLGASMKEDEQFF. Combining the CDR3 with reference TRBV5-6 and TRBJ2-1 gives the whole variable domain DAGVTQSPTHLIKTRGQQVTLRCSPKSGHDTVSWYQQALGQGPQFIFQYYEEEERQRGNFPDRFSGHQFPNYSSELNVNALLLGDSALYLCASSLGASMKEDEQFFGPGTRLTVL.

CDR3: CASSLGTGPDEEAFF. V and J are TRBV7-9 and TRBJ1-1; checking the TCRdb D call of TRBD1 is not possible without DNA. The V gene's germline CDR1 is SEHNR and CDR2 FQNEAQ (reference sequence). The CDR3 spans 15 residues.

The CDR3 sequence is CASSVASGGYNEQFF. The chain links TRBV9 to TRBJ2-1; lacking DNA, the TRBD2 call made by TCRdb goes unchecked. Germline V gives CDR1 SGDLS, CDR2 YYNGEE. The CDR3 runs 15 residues.

The chain couples TRBV29-1 to TRBJ2-1. The CDR3 covers 14 residues. Germline lookup yields CDR1 SQVTM and CDR2 ANQGSEA. CDR3 residues: CSVEWMSSYNEQFF.

V and J are TRBV12-3 or TRBV12-4 and TRBJ2-1; TCRdb calls TRBD1, which cannot be checked without DNA. The CDR3 is 14 amino acids. CDR3 in amino acids: CASSLPGGDNEQFF.

The chain employs TRBV6-5 and TRBJ2-1; the D call from TCRdb, TRBD1, cannot be confirmed without DNA. This CDR3 region has 14 residues. In germline, CDR1 is MNHEY, CDR2 SVGAGI. This CDR3 reads CASSYTSGGGRQFF.

The genes are TRBV24-1 and TRBJ2-5; TCRdb picks TRBD1, but there is no DNA to check that call. Looked up from germline, CDR1 is KGHDR and CDR2 is SFDVKD. This CDR3 region has 16 residues. The CDR3: CATSDPHDRVPETQYF.